The source of this T cell receptor (beta chain) is a study of blood T cells in healthy people across ages. General study results and limits: Unsorted PBMCs ruled out conclusive naive versus antigen-experienced comparison. Diversity estimates drawn from one million T cells were deemed underestimates. There was no known CMV status for donors, so expanded clonotype changes were possibly confounded.

V was trimmed by 3 bases and J by 9 bases, leaving 13 bases between them. The CDR3 loop spans 13 amino acids. Germline lookup yields CDR1 SGDLS and CDR2 YYNGEE. Points on this clonotype: As yet, its antigen is unknown.

Sample-barcoded 5' priming and a J-beta primer mix drove a second PCR of roughly 7 to 11 cycles. TCRdb processed the 5' RACE reads anew with MiXCR; each CDR3 protein has one entry. The sample holds about 1.6 million distinct CDR3 sequences, approximately 32% seen once. The chain is built from TRBV9 and TRBJ2-1; D may be TRBD2 (5 bases). Sequencing used blood. This clonotype originated in a woman aged 30 to 39 in good health. This CDR3 reads CASSGDYSGEQFF. Here the CDR3 DNA reads TGTGCCAGCAGCGGAGACTACTCTGGTGAGCAGTTCTTC.